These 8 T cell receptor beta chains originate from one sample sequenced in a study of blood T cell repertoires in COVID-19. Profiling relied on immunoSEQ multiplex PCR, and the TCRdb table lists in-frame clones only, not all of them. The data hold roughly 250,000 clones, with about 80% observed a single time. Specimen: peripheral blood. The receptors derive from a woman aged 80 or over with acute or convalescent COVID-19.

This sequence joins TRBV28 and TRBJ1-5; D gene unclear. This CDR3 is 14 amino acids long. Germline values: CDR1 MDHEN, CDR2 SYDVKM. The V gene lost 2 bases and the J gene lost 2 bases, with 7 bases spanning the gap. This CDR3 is CASSLTAGNQPQHF. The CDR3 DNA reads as TGTGCCAGCAGTTTAACTGCGGGCAATCAGCCCCAGCATTTT. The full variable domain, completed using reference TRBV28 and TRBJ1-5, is DVKVTQSSRYLVKRTGEKVFLECVQDMDHENMFWYRQDPGLGLRLIYFSYDVKMKEKGDIPEGYSVSREKKERFSLILESASTNQTSMYLCASSLTAGNQPQHFGDGTRLSIL.

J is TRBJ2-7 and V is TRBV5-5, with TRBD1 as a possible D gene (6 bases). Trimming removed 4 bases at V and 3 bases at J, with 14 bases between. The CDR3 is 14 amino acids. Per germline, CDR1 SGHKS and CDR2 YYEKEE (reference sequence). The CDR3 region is CASSREGGYYEQYF. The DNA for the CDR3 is TGTGCCAGCAGCCGGGAAGGGGGTTACTACGAGCAGTACTTC.

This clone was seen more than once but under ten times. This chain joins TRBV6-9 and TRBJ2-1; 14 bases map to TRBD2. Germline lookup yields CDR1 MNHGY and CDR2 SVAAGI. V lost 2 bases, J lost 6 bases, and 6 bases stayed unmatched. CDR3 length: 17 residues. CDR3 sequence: CASSYRGTSGGFNEQFF. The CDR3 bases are TGTGCCAGCAGTTATAGAGGGACTAGCGGGGGATTCAATGAGCAGTTCTTC.

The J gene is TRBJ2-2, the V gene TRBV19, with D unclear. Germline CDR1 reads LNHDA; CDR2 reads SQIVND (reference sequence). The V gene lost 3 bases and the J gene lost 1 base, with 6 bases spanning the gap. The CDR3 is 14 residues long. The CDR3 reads CASSMRQNTGELFF. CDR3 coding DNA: TGTGCCAGTAGTATGCGGCAGAACACCGGGGAGCTGTTTTTT. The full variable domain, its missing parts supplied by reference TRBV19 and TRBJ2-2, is DGGITQSPKYLFRKEGQNVTLSCEQNLNHDAMYWYRQDPGQGLRLIYYSQIVNDFQKGDIAEGYSVSREKKESFPLTVTSAQKNPTAFYLCASSMRQNTGELFFGEGSRLTVL.

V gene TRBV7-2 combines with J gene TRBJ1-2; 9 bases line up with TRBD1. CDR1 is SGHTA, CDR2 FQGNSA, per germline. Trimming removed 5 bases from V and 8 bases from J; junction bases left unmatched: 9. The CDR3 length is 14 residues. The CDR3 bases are TGTGCCAGCAGCCAGGGACAGGGAACGGGGGGCTACACCTTC. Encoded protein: CASSQGQGTGGYTF. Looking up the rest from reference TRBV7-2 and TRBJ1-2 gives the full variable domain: GAGVSQSPSNKVTEKGKDVELRCDPISGHTALYWYRQSLGQGLEFLIYFQGNSAPDKSGLPSDRFSAERTGGSVSTLTIQRTQQEDSAVYLCASSQGQGTGGYTFGSGTRLTVV.

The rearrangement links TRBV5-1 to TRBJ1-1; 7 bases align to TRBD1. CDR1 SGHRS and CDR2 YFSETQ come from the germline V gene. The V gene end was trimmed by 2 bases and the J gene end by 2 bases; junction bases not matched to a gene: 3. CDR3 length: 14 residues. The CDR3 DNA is TGCGCCAGCAGCTTAGGGACAGTTAACACTGAAGCTTTCTTT. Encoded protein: CASSLGTVNTEAFF.

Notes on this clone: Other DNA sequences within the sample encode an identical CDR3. DNA of the CDR3: TGTGCCAGCAGTTTAAGGGGCGGCTATGGCTACACCTTC. The encoded protein is CASSLRGGYGYTF. V usage is TRBV12-3 or TRBV12-4 and J usage is TRBJ1-2; a possible D gene is TRBD1 (5 bases). V was pared by 2 bases and J by 4 bases, with 8 bases between. This CDR3 comprises 13 residues.

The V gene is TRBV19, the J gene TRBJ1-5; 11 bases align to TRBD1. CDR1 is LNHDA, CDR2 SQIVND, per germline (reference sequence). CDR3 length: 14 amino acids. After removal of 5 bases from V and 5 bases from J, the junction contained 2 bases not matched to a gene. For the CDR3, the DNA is TGTGCCAGTAGTTGGGACAGGGGGTATCAGCCCCAGCATTTT. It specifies CASSWDRGYQPQHF.